One and the same sample provided the 11 T cell receptor beta chains below, sequenced in a study of blood T cell repertoires in COVID-19. Measured with immunoSEQ multiplex PCR; TCRdb has only the in-frame clones, and not every one. Here the sample spans hundreds of thousands of clones, 70% to 90% being singletons. The sequencing input was PBMCs or T cells enriched from blood (not recorded which). Receptors originate from a woman aged 18-35 years who had been exposed to COVID-19.

The rearrangement uses TRBV5-5 and TRBJ1-5; 9 nucleotides match TRBD1. The germline V gene encodes CDR1 SGHKS and CDR2 YYEKEE (reference sequence). The CDR3 contains 17 residues. V shed 0 bases, J shed 4 bases, and the junction held 8 bases outside the gene matches. The CDR3 coding sequence is TGTGCCAGCAGCTTGGATCCGGGACAGGGTGTAAATCAGCCCCAGCATTTT. Its protein product is CASSLDPGQGVNQPQHF.

The J gene is TRBJ2-4, the V gene TRBV18, with D possibly being TRBD1 (5 bases). The CDR3 sequence is 14 residues long. Germline CDR1 KGHSH, CDR2 LQKENI. V dropped 3 bases and J dropped 1 base, with 7 bases sitting between them. This chain's CDR3 is CASSPQGAKNIQYF. CDR3 bases: TGTGCCAGCTCACCCCAGGGTGCCAAAAACATTCAGTACTTC.

The chain carries TRBV19 and TRBJ2-1; 8 bases line up with TRBD2. V shed 6 bases, J shed 5 bases, and the junction held 9 bases outside the gene matches. The CDR3 loop spans 15 amino acids. Germline assignment: CDR1 LNHDA and CDR2 SQIVND (reference sequence). For the CDR3, the DNA is TGTGCCAGTAGCAGGACTAGCACGGCTCACAATGAGCAGTTCTTC. It translates to CASSRTSTAHNEQFF.

The CDR3 region is CASSYSQGGPFYEQYF. The CDR3 DNA is TGTGCCAGCAGTTACTCCCAGGGGGGACCTTTCTACGAGCAGTACTTC. The V gene is TRBV6-6, the J gene TRBJ2-7; weak D call: TRBD1 (7 bases). This CDR3 spans 16 amino acids. Germline-derived CDR1 and CDR2 are MNHNY and SVGAGI (reference sequence). V shed 0 bases and J shed 3 bases, with 15 bases lying between them.

J is TRBJ2-1 and V is TRBV6-5; D is ambiguous. Germline V gene sequence: CDR1 MNHEY, CDR2 SVGAGI. V was shortened by 0 bases and J by 6 bases, with 9 bases between the two germline ends. This CDR3 spans 14 amino acids. DNA of the CDR3: TGTGCCAGCAGTTACTCCCGCCAGGCCAATGAGCAGTTCTTC. This translates into CASSYSRQANEQFF.

This clone has just one count. The gene calls are TRBV28 and TRBJ2-7, with 8 bases identical to TRBD1. Germline-derived CDR1 and CDR2 are MDHEN and SYDVKM. The CDR3 runs to 15 residues. V trimming: 8 bases; J trimming: 2 bases; junction bases outside the gene matches: 11. The CDR3 sequence is CASLRTGNGPYEQYF. The CDR3 DNA reads TGTGCCAGCCTTAGGACAGGGAATGGCCCCTACGAGCAGTACTTC. Full variable domain (missing parts from reference TRBV28 and TRBJ2-7): DVKVTQSSRYLVKRTGEKVFLECVQDMDHENMFWYRQDPGLGLRLIYFSYDVKMKEKGDIPEGYSVSREKKERFSLILESASTNQTSMYLCASLRTGNGPYEQYFGPGTRLTVT.

The genes are TRBV5-6 and TRBJ2-6; perhaps TRBD2 as D (8 bases). CDR3 size: 16 residues. V lost 4 bases to trimming and J lost 3 bases, with 14 bases between them. Per the germline V gene, CDR1 is SGHDT and CDR2 is YYEEEE. The CDR3, as DNA: TGTGCCAGCAGCCCGGGAGGGGGCTTTGGGGCCAACGTCCTGACTTTC. This gives the protein CASSPGGGFGANVLTF.

The V call is TRBV25-1, the J call TRBJ1-6; D possibly corresponds to TRBD1 (6 bases). The length of the CDR3 is 15 residues. V lost 5 bases to trimming and J lost 5 bases, with 13 bases between them. Looked up from germline, CDR1 is MGHDK and CDR2 is SYGVNS. The CDR3 sequence is CASSSRQAHNSPLHF. The CDR3 region has the DNA TGTGCCAGCAGTTCCCGACAGGCCCATAATTCACCCCTCCACTTT. The whole variable domain, filled in from reference TRBV25-1 and TRBJ1-6, reads EADIYQTPRYLVIGTGKKITLECSQTMGHDKMYWYQQDPGMELHLIHYSYGVNSTEKGDLSSESTVSRIRTEHFPLTLESARPSHTSQYLCASSSRQAHNSPLHFGNGTRLTVT.

CDR3 DNA sequence: TGTGCCAGCAACCACTACAATGCCTATAGCAATCAGCCCCAGCATTTT. This gives the protein CASNHYNAYSNQPQHF. The V and J genes are TRBV28 and TRBJ1-5; D is unclear. Germline V lookup: CDR1 MDHEN, CDR2 SYDVKM. CDR3 length: 16 amino acids. V was trimmed by 7 bases and J by 0 bases, leaving 16 bases between them.

The gene calls are TRBV2 and TRBJ2-3; 10 bases are a match to TRBD2. Losses at the gene ends were 2 bases for V and 4 bases for J; bases not matched to a gene: 9. CDR3 length: 17 residues. Per the germline V gene, CDR1 is SNHLY and CDR2 is FYNNEI. The CDR3 DNA reads as TGTGCCAGCAGTGAATTGAACCTAGCGGGAGTTGCAGATACGCAGTATTTT. The encoded protein is CASSELNLAGVADTQYF.

The chain uses TRBV4-1 and TRBJ2-5, with 13 positions matching TRBD2. The CDR3 loop spans 15 amino acids. Germline lookup yields CDR1 MGHRA and CDR2 YSYEKL. Germline trimming cut 2 bases from V and 5 bases from J; bases unmatched to any gene: 2. CDR3 sequence: CASSQTSGRGETQYF. CDR3 nucleotides: TGCGCCAGCAGCCAAACTAGCGGGAGGGGGGAGACCCAGTACTTC.